A selection of T cell receptor beta chains follows, all from one sample in a study of blood T cell repertoires in COVID-19. Repertoires were generated with immunoSEQ multiplex PCR, while TCRdb's copy carries only in-frame clones and drops some. The table has approximately 210,000 clones, around 88% seen once; the top ten hold less than 3%. Sequencing was done on a sample of peripheral blood. Every receptor here comes from a man in his fifties with active or convalescent COVID-19. The CDR3 runs from the conserved cysteine through the conserved F or W. The D gene is left open where the match is weak. Clone size is shown for a subset of rows, as once, few, many or a class of expanded clone.

TRBV2	-	TRBD2	TRBJ2-7	CASRTSGSSYEQYF	TGTGCCAGCAGGACTAGCGGGAGTTCTTACGAGCAGTACTTC
TRBV5-4	-	TRBD2	TRBJ2-7	CASSITSGFFSYEQYF	TGTGCCAGCAGCATTACTAGCGGGTTCTTCTCCTACGAGCAGTACTTC
TRBV28	-	TRBD1	TRBJ2-2	CASNHLGQHTGELFF	TGTGCCAGCAATCACCTGGGACAGCACACCGGGGAGCTGTTTTTT
TRBV30	-	-	TRBJ1-1	CAWSETFTEAFF	TGTGCCTGGAGTGAAACATTCACTGAAGCTTTCTTT
TRBV11-2	once	TRBD2	TRBJ2-1	CASSAGLAGGDEQFF	TGTGCCAGCAGCGCAGGACTAGCGGGAGGCGATGAGCAGTTCTTC
TRBV5-1	-	-	TRBJ1-1	CASSSQGNTEAFF	TGCGCCAGCAGTTCACAGGGGAACACTGAAGCTTTCTTT
TRBV6-5	-	-	TRBJ1-6	CASSSGFGLNSPLHF	TGTGCCAGCAGTTCAGGGTTTGGGCTTAATTCACCCCTCCACTTT
TRBV6-1	-	-	TRBJ2-7	CASRETPTTLLGEQYF	TGTGCCAGCAGAGAAACTCCGACTACCCTCCTGGGAGAGCAGTACTTC
TRBV3-1/TRBV3-2	few	-	TRBJ1-2	CASSQGNPTYGYTF	TGTGCCAGCAGCCAAGGAAACCCTACCTATGGCTACACCTTC
TRBV6-6	-	-	TRBJ1-5	CASSWGVSNQPQHF	TGTGCCAGCAGTTGGGGGGTGAGCAATCAGCCCCAGCATTTT
TRBV7-9	-	TRBD1	TRBJ1-1	CASSKGQGIEAFF	TGTGCCAGCAGCAAGGGACAGGGGATTGAAGCTTTCTTT
TRBV20-1	-	-	TRBJ1-2	CQPDLYYGYTF	TGCCAGCCGGACTTGTACTATGGCTACACCTTC
TRBV27	once	-	TRBJ1-4	CASSLAGNNEKLFF	TGTGCCAGCAGTTTGGCAGGAAATAATGAAAAACTGTTTTTT
TRBV30	-	TRBD1	TRBJ1-5	CAWSGGQGNQPQHF	TGTGCCTGGAGTGGGGGACAGGGGAATCAGCCCCAGCATTTT
TRBV11-2	-	-	TRBJ2-2	CASSLLNGELFF	TGTGCCAGCAGCTTACTTAACGGGGAGCTGTTTTTT
TRBV4-2	-	-	TRBJ2-2	CASSRRTGVNTGELFF	TGTGCCAGCAGCCGTCGGACCGGGGTGAACACCGGGGAGCTGTTTTTT
TRBV9	-	-	TRBJ1-1	CASSAPGRTEAFF	TGTGCCAGCAGCGCACCAGGGAGGACTGAAGCTTTCTTT
TRBV19	-	-	TRBJ2-7	CASRRDPKSYEQYF	TGTGCCAGTAGGAGGGATCCTAAAAGCTACGAGCAGTACTTC
TRBV5-1	-	-	TRBJ2-3	CASSLAVRSASTDTQYF	TGCGCCAGCAGCTTGGCGGTACGGAGCGCTAGCACAGATACGCAGTATTTT
TRBV25-1	-	-	TRBJ1-4	CASSQSRRGPNEKLFF	TGTGCCAGCAGCCAGTCCAGGAGGGGTCCTAATGAAAAACTGTTTTTT
TRBV2	-	TRBD1	TRBJ1-2	CASRGQGAYGYTF	TGTGCCAGTAGGGGACAGGGGGCCTATGGCTACACCTTC
TRBV10-3	-	-	TRBJ1-5	CAISESERRNQPQHF	TGTGCCATCAGTGAGTCAGAGAGGCGTAATCAGCCCCAGCATTTT
TRBV20-1	-	-	TRBJ2-5	CSATTGETQYF	TGCAGTGCTACTACCGGGGAGACCCAGTACTTC
TRBV6-5	-	-	TRBJ1-3	CASRPQLGGNTIYF	TGTGCCAGCAGACCACAACTAGGGGGAAACACCATATATTTT
TRBV12-2	-	-	TRBJ2-7	CASRFWRLAAKGDEQYF	TGTGCAAGTCGCTTTTGGCGTCTAGCGGCTAAGGGGGACGAGCAGTACTTC
TRBV24-1	-	TRBD2	TRBJ2-3	CATSDPGTSGKAGTDTQYF	TGTGCCACCAGTGATCCCGGGACTAGCGGGAAGGCGGGCACAGATACGCAGTATTTT
TRBV3-1/TRBV3-2	-	-	TRBJ2-1	CASSQVNYEQFF	TGTGCCAGCAGCCAAGTCAACTATGAGCAGTTCTTC
TRBV10-3	-	TRBD2	TRBJ2-3	CAISEPFSGGRPTDTQYF	TGTGCCATCAGTGAGCCGTTTAGCGGGGGGCGGCCCACAGATACGCAGTATTTT
TRBV7-2	-	TRBD2	TRBJ2-1	CASSLAWRGGSEQFF	TGTGCCAGCAGCTTAGCGTGGCGGGGGGGCAGTGAGCAGTTCTTC
TRBV7-2	-	TRBD2	TRBJ2-5	CASSLERGGTQYF	TGTGCCAGCAGCTTAGAGCGGGGGGGGACCCAGTACTTC
TRBV2	few	-	TRBJ1-5	CASIADGDSNQPQHF	TGTGCCAGCATCGCCGACGGGGATAGCAATCAGCCCCAGCATTTT
TRBV30	few	-	TRBJ2-5	CAWSRRGRETQYF	TGTGCCTGGAGTAGGAGGGGCCGTGAGACCCAGTACTTC
TRBV24-1	-	TRBD2	TRBJ2-1	CATSDTPSGRIGNEQFF	TGTGCCACCAGTGATACCCCTAGCGGGAGAATCGGCAATGAGCAGTTCTTC
TRBV19	once	TRBD2	TRBJ2-1	CASSIEVAGYTYNEQFF	TGTGCCAGTAGTATAGAGGTAGCGGGGTATACTTACAATGAGCAGTTCTTC
TRBV19	-	-	TRBJ2-3	CASRAGSTDTQYF	TGTGCCAGTAGGGCCGGGAGCACAGATACGCAGTATTTT
TRBV27	-	-	TRBJ2-5	CASSLGGGQETQYF	TGTGCCAGCAGTTTGGGAGGGGGTCAAGAGACCCAGTACTTC
TRBV9	-	-	TRBJ2-7	CASSVGGGLPYEQYF	TGTGCCAGCAGCGTAGGGGGGGGGCTTCCCTACGAGCAGTACTTC